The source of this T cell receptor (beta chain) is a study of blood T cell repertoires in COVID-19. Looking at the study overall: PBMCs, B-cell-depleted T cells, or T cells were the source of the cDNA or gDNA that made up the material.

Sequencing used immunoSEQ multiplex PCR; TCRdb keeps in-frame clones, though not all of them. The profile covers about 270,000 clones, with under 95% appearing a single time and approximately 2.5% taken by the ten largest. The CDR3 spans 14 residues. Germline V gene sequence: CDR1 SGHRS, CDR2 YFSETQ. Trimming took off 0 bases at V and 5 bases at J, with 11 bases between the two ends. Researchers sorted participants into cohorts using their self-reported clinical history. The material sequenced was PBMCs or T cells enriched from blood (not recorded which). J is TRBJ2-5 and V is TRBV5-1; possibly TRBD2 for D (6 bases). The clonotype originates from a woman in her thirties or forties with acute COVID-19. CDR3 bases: TGCGCCAGCAGCTTGGCCGTAGCGGTTGAGACCCAGTACTTC. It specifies CASSLAVAVETQYF.